Below, one T cell receptor beta chain is given with its context. What it binds is not known. The CDR3 is made up of 15 amino acids. Trimming took 4 bases from V and 7 from J, leaving 19 bases between them. Looked up from germline, CDR1 is MNHEY and CDR2 is SVGAGI. 13 Jbeta primers and 60 Vbeta primers were used for the PCR. Assay used: immunoSEQ multiplex PCR; TCRdb lists only in-frame clones, some missing. The sample carries approximately 110,000 clones, 70% recorded once. This specimen comes from a study of cytomegalovirus exposure and HLA in healthy donors. Overall study findings and caveats: Accurate prediction of most subjects' HLA-A and HLA-B alleles from TCR beta sequences was reported.

This receptor was obtained from a man aged 40-49 years in good health and CMV-seropositive. The genes are TRBV6-5 and TRBJ1-2; possibly TRBD1 for D (6 bases). Input material: PBMCs. The CDR3 here is CASSLSQGTKGGYTF. The CDR3 nucleotides read TGTGCCAGCAGTTTATCACAGGGTACAAAGGGTGGCTACACCTTC.